One and the same sample provided the 23 T cell receptor beta chains below, sequenced in a study of T cell repertoires in cytomegalovirus infection. TCRdb analysed the reads with MiXCR anew, one entry per CDR3 protein. The sample gives a few hundred thousand distinct CDR3 sequences, 15% to 20% of which show up once; more than 45% is in the top ten. Sequencing was carried out using CD8+ T cells from PBMCs. These receptors originate from a human donor in good health (CMV status not recorded). Some clones in this sample may be carry-over from other donors' samples.

The CDR3 spells CASSPYSEFYEQYF. CDR3 in DNA: TGTGCCAGCAGTCCATACTCCGAGTTCTACGAGCAGTACTTC. The chain is built from TRBV27 and TRBJ2-7, with D hard to call. The germline V and J ends were trimmed by 5 bases and 3 bases, with 14 bases remaining between them. This CDR3 is built from 14 residues. Germline CDR1 and CDR2: MNHEY and SMNVEV (reference sequence).

The sample holds many counts of this clonotype. The rearrangement links TRBV7-9 to TRBJ1-6; the D gene is possibly TRBD1 (6 bases). This CDR3 contains 15 residues. Germline-derived CDR1 and CDR2 are SEHNR and FQNEAQ (reference sequence). V was clipped by 1 base and J by 10 bases, with 14 bases between them. The CDR3 here is CASSLVQGVGSPLHF. In nucleotides, the CDR3 is TGTGCCAGCAGCTTAGTACAGGGAGTCGGCTCACCCCTCCACTTT. The full variable domain, rest sourced from reference TRBV7-9 and TRBJ1-6, is DTGVSQNPRHKITKRGQNVTFRCDPISEHNRLYWYRQTLGQGPEFLTYFQNEAQLEKSRLLSDRFSAERPKGSFSTLEIQRTEQGDSAMYLCASSLVQGVGSPLHFGNGTRLTVT.

The V call is TRBV5-6, the J call TRBJ2-1; D remains unclear. This CDR3 spans 13 amino acids. V was shortened by 0 bases and J by 4 bases, with 5 bases between the two germline ends. In germline, CDR1 is SGHDT, CDR2 YYEEEE. In DNA, the CDR3 is TGTGCCAGCAGCTTGGTTATGTACAATGAGCAGTTCTTC. Protein sequence: CASSLVMYNEQFF.

This clonotype has just a few counts. Here the CDR3 reads CSARDPVGAGAEQYF. In DNA form, the CDR3 reads TGCAGTGCTAGAGATCCAGTTGGAGCCGGGGCCGAGCAGTACTTC. The chain links TRBV20-1 to TRBJ2-7; D may be TRBD1 or TRBD2 (5 bases each). The CDR3 runs to 15 residues. Germline V gene sequence: CDR1 DFQATT, CDR2 SNEGSKA (reference sequence). V dropped 0 bases and J dropped 6 bases, with 18 bases sitting between them.

The chain combines TRBV27 with TRBJ1-3, with D unclear. V lost 2 bases, J lost 4 bases, and 9 bases lay in between. CDR3 length: 14 residues. The germline gives CDR1 MNHEY, CDR2 SMNVEV (reference sequence). The CDR3 nucleotides read TGTGCCAGCAGTTTAATAGGGTCGGGAAACACCATATATTTT. Amino acid sequence: CASSLIGSGNTIYF.

This clonotype was seen more than once but under ten times. V and J are TRBV27 and TRBJ2-2; D gene uncertain. Trimming pared 4 bases from V and 1 base from J, leaving 10 bases between. This CDR3 has 15 amino acids. Per the germline V gene, CDR1 is MNHEY and CDR2 is SMNVEV (reference sequence). CDR3 in amino acids: CASSSGKENTGELFF. The CDR3 nucleotides read TGTGCCAGCAGTTCTGGAAAAGAGAACACCGGGGAGCTGTTTTTT.

This clonotype was counted at least ten times. This chain joins TRBV6-2 or TRBV6-3 and TRBJ2-2, with D possibly called TRBD1 or TRBD2 (5 bases each). Germline V gene data show CDR1 as MNHEY and CDR2 as SVGEGT. This CDR3 has 15 residues. V lost 6 bases to trimming and J lost 4 bases, with 15 bases between them. In nucleotides, the CDR3 is TGTGCCAGCAGACACCGGGACGGGATCACCGGGGAGCTGTTTTTT. Protein product: CASRHRDGITGELFF.

This clonotype was counted ten times or more. The chain links TRBV11-2 to TRBJ2-3, with D perhaps matching TRBD1 or TRBD2 (5 bases each). This CDR3 has 16 amino acids. Trimming cost V 0 bases and J 1 base, with 11 bases left between them. The germline V gene encodes CDR1 SGHAT and CDR2 FQNNGV. DNA for the CDR3: TGTGCCAGCAGCTTAGATTTAGGGGAGCGCACAGATACGCAGTATTTT. Protein: CASSLDLGERTDTQYF.

The chain uses TRBV4-2 and TRBJ2-3, with TRBD2 matching over 9 bases. The CDR3 spans 17 residues. Germline V gene sequence: CDR1 LGHNA, CDR2 YNFKEQ. The V and J ends lost 0 bases and 2 bases, in that order; junction bases with no gene match: 6. As DNA, the CDR3 is TGTGCCAGCAGCCAAGACGGAGCGGGGGGTTCCACAGATACGCAGTATTTT. Protein product: CASSQDGAGGSTDTQYF.

This clonotype showed up many times. Here the CDR3 reads CSGLHRNTGELFF. CDR3 sequence (DNA): TGCAGCGGGCTCCATCGGAACACCGGGGAGCTGTTTTTT. The chain is built from TRBV29-1 and TRBJ2-2; D remains ambiguous. The CDR3 extends over 13 amino acids. The V end was cut by 7 bases, the J end by 1 base, with 10 bases between. Per the germline V gene, CDR1 is SQVTM and CDR2 is ANQGSEA.

V usage is TRBV20-1 and J usage is TRBJ1-5; no firm D call. Germline V CDR1 and CDR2: DFQATT, SNEGSKA (reference sequence). The V end was cut by 4 bases, the J end by 3 bases, with 13 bases between. The CDR3 contains 14 residues. The CDR3, as DNA: TGCAGTGCTACGGGCCCCGGCTTCAATCAGCCCCAGCATTTT. Amino acids: CSATGPGFNQPQHF.

This clonotype was found many times. The chain has TRBV7-9 and TRBJ2-1; D gene uncertain. Germline loops: CDR1 SEHNR, CDR2 FQNEAQ (reference sequence). The CDR3 spans 12 residues. V shed 0 bases and J shed 10 bases, with 7 bases lying between them. CDR3 residues: CASSLAPTEQFF. For the CDR3, the DNA is TGTGCCAGCAGCTTAGCGCCCACAGAGCAGTTCTTC.

The chain employs TRBV4-2 and TRBJ1-2; a weak D match, TRBD1 (6 bases). V lost 3 bases to trimming and J lost 4 bases, with 24 bases between them. Germline-derived CDR1 and CDR2 are LGHNA and YNFKEQ. This CDR3 contains 18 residues. CDR3 coding DNA: TGTGCCAGCAGCCAGCTTAATCAAGGGGAAACCAGGGGCTATGGCTACACCTTC. It is translated as CASSQLNQGETRGYGYTF.

This clonotype was observed at least ten times. Here the CDR3 reads CASSLADDQPQHF. Written as DNA, the CDR3 is TGTGCCAGCAGCTTAGCGGACGATCAGCCCCAGCATTTT. The chain carries TRBV7-6 and TRBJ1-5; D gene unclear. The CDR3 extends over 13 amino acids. The germline CDR1 and CDR2 sequences are SGHVS and FNYEAQ. Trimming shortened V by 0 bases and J by 5 bases, and 5 bases separated the two germline ends.

The V gene is TRBV4-1, the J gene TRBJ2-7; 9 nucleotides agree with TRBD1. The V and J ends lost 2 bases and 5 bases, in that order; junction bases with no gene match: 4. The CDR3 extends over 14 amino acids. The V gene's germline CDR1 is MGHRA and CDR2 YSYEKL. The CDR3 DNA follows: TGCGCCAGCAGCCAACCGGGACAGGGCGACGAGCAGTACTTC. This sequence encodes CASSQPGQGDEQYF.

In the case of this clonotype: A much larger clonotype is one base distant, so this may be a read error. Lacking the conserved final phenylalanine or tryptophan, this CDR3 likely reflects a read error. This rearrangement joins TRBV28 to TRBJ2-3, with unresolved D. V lost 5 bases to trimming and J lost 2 bases, with 8 bases between them. The CDR3 sequence is 13 residues long. Germline lookup yields CDR1 MDHEN and CDR2 SYDVKM. The CDR3 loop is CASSSSPTDTQYL. For the CDR3, the DNA is TGTGCCAGCAGTAGCAGTCCCACAGATACGCAGTATCTT.

This clonotype came up many times. The V call is TRBV10-3, the J call TRBJ2-1; TRBD2 agrees at 7 bases. Germline V lookup: CDR1 ENHRY, CDR2 SYGVKD. The J segment lost 6 bases and the V segment lost 6 bases, leaving 14 bases of the junction unmatched. The CDR3 runs to 16 residues. The CDR3 coding sequence is TGTGCCATCAGGGAACCTAGCGGCCCCCTGAGCAATGAGCAGTTCTTC. It specifies CAIREPSGPLSNEQFF.

This clonotype was seen ten or more times. The V call is TRBV28, the J call TRBJ2-7; D is ambiguous. The germline gives CDR1 MDHEN, CDR2 SYDVKM. The V and J ends lost 5 bases and 3 bases respectively, with 5 bases between them. CDR3 length: 11 residues. The CDR3 region is CASSPNYEQYF. CDR3 DNA sequence: TGTGCCAGCAGTCCCAACTACGAGCAGTACTTC.

This clonotype has a handful of counts. The CDR3 reads CSARVTSPASSYNEQFF. Here the CDR3 DNA reads TGCAGTGCTAGGGTGACTAGTCCCGCCTCTTCCTACAATGAGCAGTTCTTC. The chain carries TRBV20-1 and TRBJ2-1; D perhaps matches TRBD2 (6 bases). The CDR3 is 17 amino acids. Germline V gives CDR1 DFQATT, CDR2 SNEGSKA (reference sequence). V lost 3 bases to trimming and J lost 1 base, with 19 bases between them.

This clonotype was seen many times. The chain recombines TRBV7-2 with TRBJ2-1, with D perhaps matching TRBD2 (6 bases). Germline loops: CDR1 SGHTA, CDR2 FQGNSA. The V end was cut by 2 bases, the J end by 0 bases, with 17 bases between. The CDR3 has 18 residues. The CDR3 region has the DNA TGTGCCAGCAGCTTATACCCTAGCGCACAAAGCTCCTACAATGAGCAGTTCTTC. Its protein is CASSLYPSAQSSYNEQFF.

This clonotype was recorded at least ten times. V and J are TRBV7-2 and TRBJ2-3, with unresolved D. Germline-derived CDR1 and CDR2 are SGHTA and FQGNSA. The CDR3 sequence is 15 residues long. The V end lost 5 bases, the J end lost 1 base, and 13 bases lay between the germline ends. The CDR3 is CASSPRLLRTDTQYF. Written as DNA, the CDR3 is TGTGCCAGCAGCCCCCGGTTGCTCCGCACAGATACGCAGTATTTT.

The CDR3: CASSPTHAYEQYF. CDR3 DNA: TGTGCCAGCAGTCCGACACACGCCTACGAGCAGTACTTC. The V call is TRBV6-1, the J call TRBJ2-7; D is unresolved. V lost 5 bases and J lost 2, with 10 bases in between. CDR3 length equals 13 residues. The germline V gene encodes CDR1 MNHNS and CDR2 SASEGT.

The sample holds many counts of this clonotype. DNA for the CDR3: TGTGCCAGCAGTTTAAGGGTTATGGCCTACAATGAGCAGTTCTTC. Translated: CASSLRVMAYNEQFF. The chain links TRBV27 to TRBJ2-1; D gene unclear. The CDR3 runs 15 residues. The ends were cut back, 2 bases at V and 2 bases at J, with 10 bases in the middle. Germline CDR1 and CDR2: MNHEY and SMNVEV (reference sequence).